The rows below give T cell receptor beta chains drawn from one sample of a study of technical replicates of blood from several donors. Repertoires were generated with immunoSEQ multiplex PCR, while TCRdb's copy carries only in-frame clones and drops some. Of about 83,000 clones in the sample, about 91% are singletons; the top ten hold about 0.26%. Sequencing used T cells isolated from PBMCs. These receptors all stem from a human donor in good health. CDR3s include the opening cysteine and the closing phenylalanine or tryptophan. A D gene is named only where the DNA matches it firmly. Clone size appears in some rows only: once, few, many, or a class for an expanded clone.

clone_size: .; j_call: TRBJ2-7; d_call: .; v_call: TRBV5-1; cdr3_nt: TGCGCCAGCAGCTTCTCCAAGAGAGACGAGCAGTACTTC; cdr3_aa: CASSFSKRDEQYF
clone_size: .; j_call: TRBJ1-1; d_call: .; v_call: TRBV27; cdr3_nt: TGTGCCAGCAGTTTTGTCAGGAACACTGAAGCTTTCTTT; cdr3_aa: CASSFVRNTEAFF
clone_size: .; j_call: TRBJ2-7; d_call: TRBD2; v_call: TRBV6-1; cdr3_nt: TGTGCCAGCAGTGCGGCTAGCGGGAATATCTACGAGCAGTACTTC; cdr3_aa: CASSAASGNIYEQYF
clone_size: once; j_call: TRBJ2-7; d_call: .; v_call: TRBV7-9; cdr3_nt: TGTGCCAGCAGCTTACCGGGGGGCCAGAATGAGCAGTACTTC; cdr3_aa: CASSLPGGQNEQYF
clone_size: once; j_call: TRBJ2-5; d_call: .; v_call: TRBV5-1; cdr3_nt: TGCGCCAGCACCCGGGACTCCCAAGAGACCCAGTACTTC; cdr3_aa: CASTRDSQETQYF
clone_size: .; j_call: TRBJ1-5; d_call: .; v_call: TRBV4-1; cdr3_nt: TGCGCCAGCAGCCAAGATGGGCAGGGTGACCAGCCCCAGCATTTT; cdr3_aa: CASSQDGQGDQPQHF
clone_size: .; j_call: TRBJ1-6; d_call: TRBD1; v_call: TRBV14; cdr3_nt: TGTGCCAGCTTCCCGGACAGGCGGAAGTATAATTCACCCCTCCACTTT; cdr3_aa: CASFPDRRKYNSPLHF
clone_size: .; j_call: TRBJ2-7; d_call: .; v_call: TRBV30; cdr3_nt: TGTGCCTGGAGTTTAGGACAACACTACGAGCAGTACTTC; cdr3_aa: CAWSLGQHYEQYF
clone_size: once; j_call: TRBJ2-1; d_call: .; v_call: TRBV5-6; cdr3_nt: TGTGCCAGCAGCTCACCCGGGACAAAGCAGTTCTTC; cdr3_aa: CASSSPGTKQFF
clone_size: once; j_call: TRBJ1-1; d_call: .; v_call: TRBV9; cdr3_nt: TGTGCCAGCAGCCTGGACAGCTACACTGAAGCTTTCTTT; cdr3_aa: CASSLDSYTEAFF
clone_size: .; j_call: TRBJ1-1; d_call: .; v_call: TRBV28; cdr3_nt: TGTGCCAGCAGCACGGGACAAAAGAACACTGAAGCTTTCTTT; cdr3_aa: CASSTGQKNTEAFF
clone_size: .; j_call: TRBJ2-7; d_call: .; v_call: TRBV19; cdr3_nt: TGTGCCAGTAGTACTGCGGGTCCCTACGAGCAGTACTTC; cdr3_aa: CASSTAGPYEQYF
clone_size: .; j_call: TRBJ1-6; d_call: TRBD1; v_call: TRBV6-1; cdr3_nt: TGTGCCAGCAGTGAAGGACAGGGGACTGTTTCACCCCTCCACTTT; cdr3_aa: CASSEGQGTVSPLHF
clone_size: .; j_call: TRBJ2-7; d_call: .; v_call: TRBV7-9; cdr3_nt: TGTGCCAGCACCAAGACTGACTCCGAGCAGTACTTC; cdr3_aa: CASTKTDSEQYF
clone_size: .; j_call: TRBJ2-1; d_call: TRBD1; v_call: TRBV5-4; cdr3_nt: TGTGCCAGCGACTCCGGGACAGGTCTTTACAATGAGCAGTTCTTC; cdr3_aa: CASDSGTGLYNEQFF
clone_size: .; j_call: TRBJ1-4; d_call: TRBD1; v_call: TRBV5-5; cdr3_nt: TGTGCCAGCAGCTTACCCGGGACAGGGTCTGAAAAACTGTTTTTT; cdr3_aa: CASSLPGTGSEKLFF
clone_size: .; j_call: TRBJ1-4; d_call: .; v_call: TRBV9; cdr3_nt: TGTGCCAGCAGGGAGACAGGCGGGCGAAAACTGTTTTTT; cdr3_aa: CASRETGGRKLFF
clone_size: .; j_call: TRBJ1-4; d_call: .; v_call: TRBV6-1; cdr3_nt: TGTGCCAGCAGTGCCGCGAGGGCAACTAATGAAAAACTGTTTTTT; cdr3_aa: CASSAARATNEKLFF
clone_size: .; j_call: TRBJ2-2; d_call: TRBD2; v_call: TRBV5-1; cdr3_nt: TGCGCCAGCAGCTTGACCGGGGGAAGCGGGAGCTTTTCCCCCGGGGAGCTGTTTTTT; cdr3_aa: CASSLTGGSGSFSPGELFF